The TCR beta chain under discussion was sequenced for a study of T cell clones after liver transplantation. On the study more broadly: A pre-transplant mixed lymphocyte reaction with TCRbeta sequencing defined graft-donor-reactive clones followed in post-transplant blood. Graft-donor-reactive sequences were compared with third-party-reactive TCRbeta sequences from pre-transplant mixed lymphocyte reactions.

In this sample, this clone turned up once. The assay was immunoSEQ multiplex PCR, and TCRdb's table has in-frame clones only and misses some. The table has about 99,000 clones, 80% to 90% seen once. Per the germline V gene, CDR1 is SEHNR and CDR2 is FQNEAQ (reference sequence). This CDR3 has 12 residues. V was pared by 1 base and J by 5 bases, with 5 bases between. The chain is built from TRBV7-9 and TRBJ2-5, with D unclear. This sample comprised CD4+ T cells from blood, obtained 45 to 50 months after liver transplant. The sequence was obtained from a human patient who received a liver transplant. Some T cells may be provided by the graft donor. The CDR3 sequence is CASSLERETQYF. CDR3 nucleotide sequence: TGTGCCAGCAGCTTAGAGAGGGAGACCCAGTACTTC.